Presented here are 7 T cell receptor beta chains from one specimen sequenced in a study of blood T cell repertoires in COVID-19. Assay: immunoSEQ multiplex PCR; the TCRdb copy retains only in-frame clones and omits some. The sample shows some 290,000 clones, about nine tenths of them seen only once. The sample taken for sequencing was peripheral blood. The receptor set was obtained from a young woman with COVID-19, enrolled during active disease.

This chain connects TRBV23-1 to TRBJ1-5; TRBD1 aligns across 12 bases. TRBV23-1 is noted as an ORF with a role that remains uncertain. This CDR3 is 17 amino acids long. Germline trimming cut 3 bases from V and 7 bases from J; bases unmatched to any gene: 10. CDR3 amino acids: CASSQPGTGGGGQPQHF. The CDR3 bases are TGCGCCAGCAGTCAGCCCGGGACAGGGGGCGGGGGGCAGCCCCAGCATTTT.

The chain carries TRBV28 and TRBJ2-1; 8 bases line up with TRBD2. CDR1 and CDR2 from the germline V gene are MDHEN and SYDVKM. The ends lost 8 bases at V and 7 bases at J; junction bases unmatched: 10. The CDR3 sequence is 14 residues long. The CDR3 is CASGIRAGGNEQFF. The CDR3 DNA reads as TGTGCCAGCGGGATAAGGGCGGGGGGTAATGAGCAGTTCTTC.

Here the CDR3 reads CASSPGQGGNIQYF. The CDR3 DNA sequence: TGTGCCAGCTCACCAGGACAGGGCGGTAACATTCAGTACTTC. The chain is built from TRBV18 and TRBJ2-4; TRBD1 aligns across 8 bases. V dropped 2 bases and J dropped 7; count of bases not matched to a gene: 4. The CDR3 runs to 14 residues. The germline CDR1 and CDR2 sequences are KGHSH and LQKENI. The whole variable domain, filled in from reference TRBV18 and TRBJ2-4, reads NAGVMQNPRHLVRRRGQEARLRCSPMKGHSHVYWYRQLPEEGLKFMVYLQKENIIDESGMPKERFSAEFPKEGPSILRIQQVVRGDSAAYFCASSPGQGGNIQYFGAGTRLSVL.

The chain is built from TRBV28 and TRBJ1-6; D is undetermined. V dropped 6 bases and J dropped 12 bases, with 9 bases sitting between them. The CDR3 loop spans 11 amino acids. CDR1 is MDHEN, CDR2 SYDVKM, per germline. CDR3 residues: CASSEGGPLHF. CDR3 nucleotide sequence: TGTGCCAGCAGCGAAGGAGGACCCCTCCACTTT.

The chain has TRBV25-1 and TRBJ1-4; 8 bases fit TRBD1. The CDR3 loop spans 15 amino acids. From germline, CDR1 is MGHDK and CDR2 SYGVNS. Trimming cost V 6 bases and J 0 bases; bases outside gene matches: 3. DNA of the CDR3: TGTGCCAGCAGGGGACAGGAACCAACTAATGAAAAACTGTTTTTT. Protein: CASRGQEPTNEKLFF.

This clone has just a few counts. The V call is TRBV4-2, the J call TRBJ2-3; TRBD2 matches 7 bases. Germline V gene data show CDR1 as LGHNA and CDR2 as YNFKEQ. The ends lost 1 base at V and 5 bases at J; junction bases unmatched: 3. The CDR3 covers 14 residues. The CDR3 coding sequence is TGTGCCAGCAGCCAAGGGCTAGCGGAAGATACGCAGTATTTT. It encodes CASSQGLAEDTQYF.

J is TRBJ2-6 and V is TRBV19; 8 bases are shared with TRBD1. The CDR3 is made up of 18 amino acids. V was pared by 5 bases and J by 1 base, with 10 bases of the junction left unmatched. Looked up from germline, CDR1 is LNHDA and CDR2 is SQIVND (reference sequence). The CDR3 sequence: CASSPGQGKWSGANVLTF. The CDR3 coding sequence is TGTGCCAGTAGTCCAGGACAGGGAAAGTGGTCTGGGGCCAACGTCCTGACTTTC.